This is a list of T cell receptor beta chains from one sample in a study of metastatic and nonmetastatic thyroid tumors. Through MiXCR, TCRdb re-clonotyped the PCR reads. This table has tens of thousands of clones, roughly a quarter appearing once. The sample was blood. The receptors shown here come from a male donor with papillary thyroid cancer or a benign thyroid nodule (not recorded which). Some clones in this sample may be carry-over from other donors' samples. Both conserved end residues are part of each CDR3.

TRBJ2-3	TRBV4-3	CASSPGLASTDTQYF
TRBJ2-1	TRBV2	CASSEVGSGRSSYGEQFF
TRBJ2-5	TRBV7-2	CASSLLAGGQETQYF
TRBJ2-3	TRBV2	CASSVGQGGPDTQYF
TRBJ2-4	TRBV13	CASSLNGGTSGKNIQYF
TRBJ1-2	TRBV4-1	CASSQGTGENYGYTF
TRBJ2-1	TRBV7-3	CASSLKGLAHSSYNEQFF
TRBJ2-3	TRBV7-6	CASSSSQTGTDTQYF
TRBJ2-1	TRBV9	CASSVDRGPYNEQFF
TRBJ1-2	TRBV27	CASSLSYRVGYTF
TRBJ2-7	TRBV18	CASSRLEEGAYHEQYF
TRBJ2-3	TRBV6-1	CASRKPGLAGGLSTDTQYF
TRBJ2-7	TRBV11-3	CASSLTGYYEQYF
TRBJ2-2	TRBV3-1	CASSQPDGELFF
TRBJ1-5	TRBV12-3/TRBV12-4	CASRLGLFQEPQHF
TRBJ1-1	TRBV6-2/TRBV6-3	CASSYSVNTEAFF
TRBJ2-2	TRBV4-2	CASSQQGQVEGTGELFF
TRBJ2-3	TRBV6-1	CASSEKRFGISSTDTQYF
TRBJ2-3	TRBV7-8	CASSSTTSGSHTQYF
TRBJ1-2	TRBV28	CASSFGPANGYTF
TRBJ2-7	TRBV2	CASRVGRDADEQYF
TRBJ2-1	TRBV6-1	CASTLRLLGDNEQFF
TRBJ1-4	TRBV11-2	CASSTGWGQHNEKLFF
TRBJ2-7	TRBV4-1	CASSQDPQDREHEQYF
TRBJ1-2	TRBV19	CASSLQAGQGRGYTF
TRBJ1-5	TRBV20-1	CSAGQGSGNQPQHF
TRBJ1-4	TRBV30	CAWSGGLFNEKLFF
TRBJ2-1	TRBV5-1	CASSLETSGRTFSYNEQFF
TRBJ2-2	TRBV24-1	CATSAPWGLGDTGELFF
TRBJ2-7	TRBV7-2	CASSRGASGLLLEQYF
TRBJ2-3	TRBV20-1	CSALSGSVRDTQYF
TRBJ2-2	TRBV20-1	CSAEETNTGELFF
TRBJ1-3	TRBV6-1	CASGNSGNTIYF
TRBJ2-7	TRBV13	CASSPTGGPQYEQYF
TRBJ1-2	TRBV7-9	CASERAVTTNYGYTF
TRBJ1-4	TRBV6-1	CASSFPRGINEKLFF
TRBJ1-1	TRBV9	CASSVEGEERAEAFF
TRBJ2-3	TRBV2	CASSEAGSGGLDTQYF
TRBJ1-2	TRBV20-1	CSAWTGEYGYTF
TRBJ1-2	TRBV5-1	CASSHGTGNYGYTF
TRBJ1-3	TRBV7-9	CASSLGADSGNTIYF
TRBJ2-3	TRBV9	CASSPYTDTQYF
TRBJ1-1	TRBV11-3	CASSRRTEAFF
TRBJ2-3	TRBV20-1	CSAPPGQGRYTQYF
TRBJ2-1	TRBV19	CASNSGGADYNEQFF
TRBJ1-2	TRBV24-1	CATSDLFSYGYTF
TRBJ1-5	TRBV7-2	CASSLAGDQPQHF